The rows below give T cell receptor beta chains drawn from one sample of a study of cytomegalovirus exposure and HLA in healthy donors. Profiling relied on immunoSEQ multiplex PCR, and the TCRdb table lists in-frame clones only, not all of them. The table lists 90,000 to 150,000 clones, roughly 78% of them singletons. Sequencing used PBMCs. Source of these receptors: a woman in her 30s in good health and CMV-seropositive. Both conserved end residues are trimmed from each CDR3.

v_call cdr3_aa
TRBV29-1 SVGQVAYYGYT
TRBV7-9 ASSLTNQGRGNTIY
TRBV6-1 AITLGIGGNEQY
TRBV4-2 ASSQPGLAAGSNEQF
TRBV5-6 ASSIQGASTDTQY
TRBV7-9 ASGLSQGSKETQY
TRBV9 ASSVGTSDTEAF
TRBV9 ASTAGAGAGGSTDTQY
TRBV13 ASSHDRGTSGANVLT
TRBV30 AWAGDHTGELF
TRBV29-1 SVETRDRPDGYT
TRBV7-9 ASTPSGGAYNEQF
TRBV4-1 ASSGSADTQY
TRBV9 ASSARDSSYEQY
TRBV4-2 ASSQDRERGGNEQF
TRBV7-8 ASSTRTGQTYNEQF
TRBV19 ASSALPGGNQPQH
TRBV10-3 ASTGTNHTQY
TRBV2 ASSPLAGGNYEQY
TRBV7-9 ASSLAGEQPQH
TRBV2 ASRPRGGDWEKLF
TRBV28 ASNVGGLLRYEQY
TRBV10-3 AISEPDRGVAEAF
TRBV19 ASSRGDKQETQY
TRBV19 ASSMGSGGAGTQY
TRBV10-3 AISEPPRDRGYNEQF
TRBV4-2 ASSQVDSTAISYGYT